The present T cell receptor (beta chain) was sequenced within a study of blood T cells in healthy people across ages (dated by TCRdb to 2013 to 2016). About the investigation overall: Template switching captured roughly one uniquely barcoded TCR beta cDNA molecule per two T cells in model experiments. Donors were grouped into four age groups: young (average roughly 16 years), middle-aged (under 40), aged (around 62) and long-lived (just over 80). Age-related changes in TCR beta repertoire diversity were measured in the study by deep sequencing normalized with unique cDNA molecular identifiers. The study analyzed two additional independent replicas of 1 million unique cDNA reads from the same blood draw for two donors, one aged 18 to 30 and one aged 80 or older. Study-wide conclusions, independent of this receptor: Total diversity estimates from one million sequenced T cells were considered lower bounds and underestimates. Donor CMV infection status was unknown, potentially confounding age-related changes in expanded clonotypes. Observed TCR beta diversity per million T cells fell roughly linearly with age, and a significant reduction was already apparent by age roughly 40. Compared with the aged group, more naive CD4+ T cells, fewer expanded clones and increased TCR diversity were shown by the long-lived group, suggesting age selection. Observed TCR beta diversity correlated strongly with the percentage of naive T cells measured by flow cytometry. Conclusive comparison of naive and antigen-experienced compartments was prevented by the profiling of bulk unsorted PBMCs.

The donors were some 36 Caucasian individuals from Russia, aged roughly 6 to 90 years, who were systemically healthy. Each donor gave about 9.7 milliliters of peripheral blood, drawn into EDTA-treated Vacutainer tubes. Ficoll-Paque density-gradient centrifugation was used to isolate PBMCs, with at least 6.5 million obtained per sample. Total RNA was extracted from PBMCs with Trizol reagent, with at least 6 micrograms obtained per sample. For every donor, an aliquot of PBMCs went through flow cytometry to measure the percentages of naive CD45RAhigh/CD27high T cells. Spanning cysteine to phenylalanine, the CDR3 consists of 14 amino acids. The sequence is cut down to CDR3 DNA, 42 bases in frame from base 1. Unmatched junction bases come to 6, with V trimmed by 5 bases and J by 8 bases. Based on the germline V gene (reference sequence), the CDR1 and CDR2 sequences are MNHEY and SMNVEV. This clonotype came up a few times. It has no known antigen specificity. One base away there is no much larger clone; base qualities are not given.

Library prep was done by 5' RACE. Sequencing instrument: Illumina HiSeq 2500. A second 7 to 11 cycle PCR used a sample-barcoded 5' primer and a J-beta primer mix. A template-switch 5' adaptor carrying 12 random nucleotides introduced a unique molecular identifier onto each TCR beta cDNA molecule. Each sample yielded at least 2.5 million CDR3-containing paired-end reads. All of the RNA was converted into first-strand cDNA using the Mint cDNA synthesis kit, with a TRBC-specific oligonucleotide serving as the primer. All cDNA was treated with uracil-DNA glycosylase and then went through a first 18-cycle PCR with the universal primers M1SS and BC2_uni_R. The study's processing was this. For normalization, 1 million high-quality reads, each with a distinct molecular identifier, were randomly selected from each sample. Reads with shared molecular identifiers were discarded instead of being binned into consensus sequences. MiTCR, run with a Q25 quality threshold and the strictest error-elimination algorithm, handled CDR3 identification, clonotype clustering and error correction. A nonparametric unseen species model with Euler transformation was used to estimate lower-bound total TCR beta diversity. TCRdb redid the processing of the public reads, applying fastp at Q25 and MiXCR, and retained in-frame beta chains. Every entry covers one CDR3 protein and lists the most common genes and DNA from its rows. These V and J calls rely on TCRdb rather than the paper's analysis. This sample comprises approximately 780,000 distinct CDR3 sequences, roughly 26% of them detected only once. The biggest ten clones account for around 3% of the sample.

The same sample was also studied in work on T cells of mothers and their children. The second study's authors report: The donors were nine systemically healthy Caucasian individuals, made up of three mothers and their six children. cDNA synthesis used all of the extracted RNA, with 1.5 ug of RNA in each 15 ul reaction. Sample barcodes and 2-4 random nucleotides were added via the M1S primer in the second PCR. Over 8 million TCR beta CDR3 reads were obtained for each mother, and millions of reads were obtained for each child. Thymic selection shapes the output of TCR recombination in a similar way in related and unrelated pairs, and inherited differences have a minor effect. Normalized repertoire overlap was always found to be slightly, but never significantly, higher in related mother-child pairs than in unrelated mother-child pairs. No persistent microchimeric T cell clones were found, with a detection sensitivity of around 100 clones per million clonotypes. In the study, deep NGS was used to compare the TCR beta repertoires of mothers and children, and features distinguishing related mother-child pairs from unrelated individuals were sought. Mothers averaged around 43 +/- 4 years of age and children averaged 11 +/- 4 years. Libraries were sequenced on Illumina HiSeq 2000 with 100+100 nt paired-end reads after adapter ligation with NEBNext reagents. To prevent cross-contamination, the mother and child libraries were prepared one month apart and sequenced in separate runs. For each donor, somewhere between roughly 500,000 and 2,100,000 distinct TCR beta clonotypes were identified. Naive TCR beta clonotypes were estimated from low-frequency clonotypes matched to each donor's FACS-determined naive share, without sorting.

The V and J segments used are TRBV27 and TRBJ1-2, and 12 junction bases match TRBD1. The material sequenced was blood. The clonotype originates from a boy aged 5-17 years in good health. The sequenced DNA: TGTGCCAGCAGTGCGGGACAGGGGGCTGGCGGCTACACCTTC. Its protein product is CASSAGQGAGGYTF.